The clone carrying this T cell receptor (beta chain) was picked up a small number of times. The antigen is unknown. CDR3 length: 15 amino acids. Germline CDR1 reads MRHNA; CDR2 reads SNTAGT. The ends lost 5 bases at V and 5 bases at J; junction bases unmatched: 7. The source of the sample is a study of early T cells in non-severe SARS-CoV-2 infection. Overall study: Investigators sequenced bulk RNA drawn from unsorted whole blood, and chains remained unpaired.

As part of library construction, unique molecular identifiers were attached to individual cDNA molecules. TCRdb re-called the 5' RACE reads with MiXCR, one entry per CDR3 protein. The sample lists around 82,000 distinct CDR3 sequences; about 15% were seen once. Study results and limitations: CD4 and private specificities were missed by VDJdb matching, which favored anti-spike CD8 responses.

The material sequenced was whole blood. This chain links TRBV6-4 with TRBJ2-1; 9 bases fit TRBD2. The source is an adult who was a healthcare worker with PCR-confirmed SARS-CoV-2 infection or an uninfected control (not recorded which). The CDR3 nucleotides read TGTGCCAGCAGTAGGAGCGGGGGGAAAGACAATGAGCAGTTCTTC. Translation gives CASSRSGGKDNEQFF.